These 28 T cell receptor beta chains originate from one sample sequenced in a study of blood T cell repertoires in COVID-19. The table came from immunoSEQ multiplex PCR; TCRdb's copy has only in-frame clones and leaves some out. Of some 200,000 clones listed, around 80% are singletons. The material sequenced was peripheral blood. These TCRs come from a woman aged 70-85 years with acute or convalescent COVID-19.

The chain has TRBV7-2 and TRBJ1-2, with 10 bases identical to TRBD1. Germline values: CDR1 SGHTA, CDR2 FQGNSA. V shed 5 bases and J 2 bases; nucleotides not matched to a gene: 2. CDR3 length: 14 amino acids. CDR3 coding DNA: TGTGCCAGCAGCCGGACAGGGGGAAACTATGGCTACACCTTC. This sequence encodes CASSRTGGNYGYTF.

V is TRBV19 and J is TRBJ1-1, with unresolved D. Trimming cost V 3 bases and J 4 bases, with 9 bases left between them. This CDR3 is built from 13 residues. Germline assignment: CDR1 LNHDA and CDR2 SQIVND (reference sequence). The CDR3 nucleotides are TGTGCCAGTAGTATCATAGAGGGCACTGAAGCTTTCTTT. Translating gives CASSIIEGTEAFF.

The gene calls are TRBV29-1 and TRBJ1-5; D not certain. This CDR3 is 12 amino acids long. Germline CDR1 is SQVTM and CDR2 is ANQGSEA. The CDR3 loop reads CGAANSNQPQHF. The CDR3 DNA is TGCGGAGCAGCGAACAGCAATCAGCCCCAGCATTTT.

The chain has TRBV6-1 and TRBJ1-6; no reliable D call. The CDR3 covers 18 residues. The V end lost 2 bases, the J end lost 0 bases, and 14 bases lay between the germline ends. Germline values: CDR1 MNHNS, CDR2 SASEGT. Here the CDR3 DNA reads TGTGCCAGCAGTGAACTGATAGGACTGAGCTCCTATAATTCACCCCTCCACTTT. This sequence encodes CASSELIGLSSYNSPLHF.

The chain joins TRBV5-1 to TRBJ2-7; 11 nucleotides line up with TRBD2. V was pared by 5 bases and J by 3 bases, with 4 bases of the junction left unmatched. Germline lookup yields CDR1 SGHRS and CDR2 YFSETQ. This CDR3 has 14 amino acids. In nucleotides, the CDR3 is TGCGCCAGCAGTATGGGACTAGCGGACTACGAGCAGTACTTC. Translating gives CASSMGLADYEQYF.

The CDR3 loop reads CAISGITGTTNYGYTF. The CDR3 coding sequence is TGTGCCATCAGTGGGATAACAGGGACAACTAACTATGGCTACACCTTC. The chain employs TRBV10-3 and TRBJ1-2; possibly TRBD1 for D (6 bases). V shed 4 bases and J shed 0 bases, with 15 bases lying between them. The CDR3 covers 16 residues. Germline CDR1 is ENHRY and CDR2 is SYGVKD.

The CDR3 region has the DNA TGTGCCAGCAGTTACTCCCCAGGGGGTAATCAGCCCCAGCATTTT. The encoded protein is CASSYSPGGNQPQHF. This chain links TRBV6-5 with TRBJ1-5; TRBD1 aligns across 7 bases. V shed 0 bases and J 4 bases; nucleotides not matched to a gene: 3. Per germline, CDR1 MNHEY and CDR2 SVGAGI. The CDR3 length is 15 residues.

The CDR3 coding sequence is TGTGCCAGCAGTGATCAATGGAGGCTAGCCCCCGATGAGCAGTTCTTC. Translating gives CASSDQWRLAPDEQFF. The rearrangement uses TRBV25-1 and TRBJ2-1, with a tentative D call TRBD2 (5 bases). The CDR3 contains 16 residues. Trimming removed 3 bases at V and 8 bases at J, with 20 bases between. Per the germline V gene, CDR1 is MGHDK and CDR2 is SYGVNS.

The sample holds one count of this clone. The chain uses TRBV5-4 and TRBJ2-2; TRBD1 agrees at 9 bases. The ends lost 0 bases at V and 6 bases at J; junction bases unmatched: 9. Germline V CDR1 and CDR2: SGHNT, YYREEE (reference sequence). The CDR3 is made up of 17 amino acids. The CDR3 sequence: CASSLALGQGNPGELFF. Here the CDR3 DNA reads TGTGCCAGCAGCTTGGCTTTGGGACAGGGAAACCCCGGGGAGCTGTTTTTT.

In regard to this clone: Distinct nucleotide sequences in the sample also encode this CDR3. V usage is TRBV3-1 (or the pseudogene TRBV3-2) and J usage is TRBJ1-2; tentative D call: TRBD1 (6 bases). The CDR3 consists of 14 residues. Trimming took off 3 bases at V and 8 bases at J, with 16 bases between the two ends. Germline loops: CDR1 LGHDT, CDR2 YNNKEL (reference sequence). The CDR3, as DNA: TGTGCCAGCAGCCAGGTCTCCAGGGGATACGGCTACACCTTC. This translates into CASSQVSRGYGYTF.

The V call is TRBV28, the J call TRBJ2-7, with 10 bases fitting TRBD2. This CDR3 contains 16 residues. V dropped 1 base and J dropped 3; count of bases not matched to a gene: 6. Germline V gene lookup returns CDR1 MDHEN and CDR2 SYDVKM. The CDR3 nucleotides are TGTGCCAGCAGTTTATCCCCTAGCGGGAGTATCTACGAGCAGTACTTC. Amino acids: CASSLSPSGSIYEQYF. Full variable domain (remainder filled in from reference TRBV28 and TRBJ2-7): DVKVTQSSRYLVKRTGEKVFLECVQDMDHENMFWYRQDPGLGLRLIYFSYDVKMKEKGDIPEGYSVSREKKERFSLILESASTNQTSMYLCASSLSPSGSIYEQYFGPGTRLTVT.

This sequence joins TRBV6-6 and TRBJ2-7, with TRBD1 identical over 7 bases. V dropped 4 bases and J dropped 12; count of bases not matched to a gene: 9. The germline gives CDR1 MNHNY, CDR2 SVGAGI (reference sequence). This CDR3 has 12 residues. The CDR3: CASSLASGQLYF. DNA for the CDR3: TGTGCCAGCAGTTTAGCCTCGGGACAGCTGTACTTC.

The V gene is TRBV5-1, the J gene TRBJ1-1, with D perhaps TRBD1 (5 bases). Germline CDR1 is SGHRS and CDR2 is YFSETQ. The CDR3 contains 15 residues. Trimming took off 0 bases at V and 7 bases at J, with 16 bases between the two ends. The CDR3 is CASSLEDTTLGEAFF. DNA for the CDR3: TGCGCCAGCAGCTTGGAGGACACAACCTTGGGTGAAGCTTTCTTT.

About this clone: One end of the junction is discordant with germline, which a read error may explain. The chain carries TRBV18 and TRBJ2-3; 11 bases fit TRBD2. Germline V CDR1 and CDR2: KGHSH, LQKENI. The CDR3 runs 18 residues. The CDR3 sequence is CASSPPPVLAGVLDTQYF. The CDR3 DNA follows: TGTGCCAGCTCGCCACCTCCCGTACTAGCGGGAGTCCTGGATACGCAGTATTTT.

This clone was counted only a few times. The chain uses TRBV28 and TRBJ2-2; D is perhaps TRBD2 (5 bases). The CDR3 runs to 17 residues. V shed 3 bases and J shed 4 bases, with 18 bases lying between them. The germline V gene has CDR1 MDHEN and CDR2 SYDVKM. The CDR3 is CASSFVVVSGLTGELFF. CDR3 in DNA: TGTGCCAGCAGTTTCGTCGTAGTCAGCGGACTCACCGGGGAGCTGTTTTTT.

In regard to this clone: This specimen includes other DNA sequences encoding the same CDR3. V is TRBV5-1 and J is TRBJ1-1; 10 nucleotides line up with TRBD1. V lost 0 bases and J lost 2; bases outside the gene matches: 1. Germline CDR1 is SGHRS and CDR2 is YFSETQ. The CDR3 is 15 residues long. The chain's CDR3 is CASSLGTGGNTEAFF. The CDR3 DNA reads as TGCGCCAGCAGCTTGGGGACAGGGGGAAACACTGAAGCTTTCTTT.

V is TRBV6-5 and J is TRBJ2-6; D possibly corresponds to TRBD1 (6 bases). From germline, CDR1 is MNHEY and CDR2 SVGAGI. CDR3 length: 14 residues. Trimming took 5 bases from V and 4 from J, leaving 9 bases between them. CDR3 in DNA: TGTGCCAGCAGTACAGGGCCCGGGGCCAACGTCCTGACTTTC. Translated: CASSTGPGANVLTF.

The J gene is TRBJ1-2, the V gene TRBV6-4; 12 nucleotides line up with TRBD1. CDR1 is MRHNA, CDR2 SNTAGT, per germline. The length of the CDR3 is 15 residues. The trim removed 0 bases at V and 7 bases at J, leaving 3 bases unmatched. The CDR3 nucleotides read TGTGCCAGCAGTGACTCGATGGGACAGGGGGCTGGCTACACCTTC. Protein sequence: CASSDSMGQGAGYTF.

CDR3 DNA: TGTGCCAGCAGCCCACGGACAGGGGGTAATGGCTACACCTTC. Protein: CASSPRTGGNGYTF. The gene calls are TRBV14 and TRBJ1-2, with 10 bases that match TRBD1. V shed 4 bases and J 6 bases; nucleotides not matched to a gene: 5. Germline V gene sequence: CDR1 SGHDN, CDR2 FVKESK. The CDR3 has 14 amino acids.

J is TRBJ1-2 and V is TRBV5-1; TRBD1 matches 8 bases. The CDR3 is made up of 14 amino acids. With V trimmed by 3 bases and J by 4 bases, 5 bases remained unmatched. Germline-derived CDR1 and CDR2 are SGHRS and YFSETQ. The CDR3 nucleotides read TGCGCCAGCAGCTCCGGACAGGGCCTCTATGGCTACACCTTC. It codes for CASSSGQGLYGYTF. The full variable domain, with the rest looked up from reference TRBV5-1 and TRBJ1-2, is KAGVTQTPRYLIKTRGQQVTLSCSPISGHRSVSWYQQTPGQGLQFLFEYFSETQRNKGNFPGRFSGRQFSNSRSEMNVSTLELGDSALYLCASSSGQGLYGYTFGSGTRLTVV.

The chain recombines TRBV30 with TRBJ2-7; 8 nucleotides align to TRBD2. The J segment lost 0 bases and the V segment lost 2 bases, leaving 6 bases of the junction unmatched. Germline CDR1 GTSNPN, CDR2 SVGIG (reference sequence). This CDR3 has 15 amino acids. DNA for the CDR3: TGTGCCTGGAGTCCCATAGCGGGATACTCCTACGAGCAGTACTTC. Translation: CAWSPIAGYSYEQYF.

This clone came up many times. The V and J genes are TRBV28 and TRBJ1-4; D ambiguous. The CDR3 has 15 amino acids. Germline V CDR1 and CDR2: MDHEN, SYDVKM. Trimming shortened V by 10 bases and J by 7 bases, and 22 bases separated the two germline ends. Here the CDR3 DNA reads TGTGCCACCTCACCCTGGGATTCACTAGGTGAAAAACTGTTTTTT. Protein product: CATSPWDSLGEKLFF.

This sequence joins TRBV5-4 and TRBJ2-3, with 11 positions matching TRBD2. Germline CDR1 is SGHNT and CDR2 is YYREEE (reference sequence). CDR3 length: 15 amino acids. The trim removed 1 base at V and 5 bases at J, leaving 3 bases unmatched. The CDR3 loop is CASSLYSGRGDTQYF. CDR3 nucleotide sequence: TGTGCCAGCAGCTTGTATAGCGGGAGGGGAGATACGCAGTATTTT.

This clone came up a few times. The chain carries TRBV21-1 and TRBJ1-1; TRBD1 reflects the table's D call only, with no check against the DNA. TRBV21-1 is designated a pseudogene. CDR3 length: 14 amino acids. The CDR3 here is CASSRDDRGTEAFF. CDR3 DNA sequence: TGTGCCAGCAGCAGAGATGACAGGGGCACTGAAGCTTTCTTT.

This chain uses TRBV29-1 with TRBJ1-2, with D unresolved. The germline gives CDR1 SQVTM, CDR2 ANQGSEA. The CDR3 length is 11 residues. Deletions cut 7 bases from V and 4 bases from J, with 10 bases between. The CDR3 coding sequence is TGCAGCGCCTGGGCCTTCTATGGCTACACCTTC. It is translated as CSAWAFYGYTF. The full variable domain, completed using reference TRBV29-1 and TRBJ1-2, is SAVISQKPSRDICQRGTSLTIQCQVDSQVTMMFWYRQQPGQSLTLIATANQGSEATYESGFVIDKFPISRPNLTFSTLTVSNMSPEDSSIYLCSAWAFYGYTFGSGTRLTVV.

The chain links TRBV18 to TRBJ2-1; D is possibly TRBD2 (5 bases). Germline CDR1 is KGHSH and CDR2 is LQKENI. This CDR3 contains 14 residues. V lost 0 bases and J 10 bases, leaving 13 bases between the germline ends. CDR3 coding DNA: TGTGCCAGCTCACCACCGGGGAGCTCGGGGGAGCAGTTCTTC. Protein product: CASSPPGSSGEQFF.

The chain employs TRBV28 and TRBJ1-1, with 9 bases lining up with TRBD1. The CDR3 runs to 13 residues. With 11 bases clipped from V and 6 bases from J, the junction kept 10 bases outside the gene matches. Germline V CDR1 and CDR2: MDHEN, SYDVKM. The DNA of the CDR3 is TGTGCCGGAACGACAGGGGGGAGGTCTGAAGCTTTCTTT. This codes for CAGTTGGRSEAFF.

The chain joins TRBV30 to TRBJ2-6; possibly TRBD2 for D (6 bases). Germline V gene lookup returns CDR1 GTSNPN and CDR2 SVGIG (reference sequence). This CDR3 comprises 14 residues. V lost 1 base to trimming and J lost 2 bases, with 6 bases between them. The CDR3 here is CAWSGGAGANVLTF. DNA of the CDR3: TGTGCCTGGAGTGGCGGGGCTGGGGCCAACGTCCTGACTTTC. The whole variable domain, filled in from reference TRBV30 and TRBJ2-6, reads SQTIHQWPATLVQPVGSPLSLECTVEGTSNPNLYWYRQAAGRGLQLLFYSVGIGQISSEVPQNLSASRPQDRQFILSSKKLLLSDSGFYLCAWSGGAGANVLTFGAGSRLTVL.